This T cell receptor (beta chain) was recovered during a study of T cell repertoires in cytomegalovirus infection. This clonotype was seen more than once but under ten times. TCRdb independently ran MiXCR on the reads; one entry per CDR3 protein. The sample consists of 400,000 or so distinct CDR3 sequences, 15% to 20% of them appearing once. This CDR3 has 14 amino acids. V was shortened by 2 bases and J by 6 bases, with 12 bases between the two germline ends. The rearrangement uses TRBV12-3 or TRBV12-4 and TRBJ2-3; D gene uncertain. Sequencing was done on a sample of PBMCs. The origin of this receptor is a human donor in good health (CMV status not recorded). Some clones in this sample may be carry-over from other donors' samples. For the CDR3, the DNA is TGTGCCAGCAGTTTATTGGTATTTGGGGATACGCAGTATTTT. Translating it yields CASSLLVFGDTQYF.